This T cell receptor (beta chain) comes out of a study of cytomegalovirus exposure and HLA in healthy donors. The overall study: The 120 validation repertoires matched the 650 to 850 first-cohort repertoires in platform, a later analysis reported.

The method was immunoSEQ multiplex PCR; TCRdb's version includes in-frame clones alone and lacks a portion of them. The data contain just over 20,000 clones, around 97% of them singletons. General observations from the study: The authors enumerated over 150 TCR beta chains as linked to cytomegalovirus. Rarity characterized most TCR sequences, yet some public TCRs appeared in many donors. In the approximately 120 validation repertoires, a later analysis found that first-cohort TCR clusters tended to co-occur.

As for this clone: Its antigen remains unknown.

The CDR3 spans 16 residues. CDR1 and CDR2 from the germline V gene are SNHLY and FYNNEI. Losses at the gene ends were 1 base for V and 5 bases for J; bases not matched to a gene: 7. The sample taken for sequencing was PBMCs. The source is a man younger than 40 in good health and CMV-seropositive. The rearrangement uses TRBV2 and TRBJ2-4; 8 bases are a match to TRBD2. The CDR3 reads CASSEEVAGLENIQYF. The CDR3 nucleotides are TGTGCCAGCAGTGAAGAGGTAGCGGGACTGGAAAACATTCAGTACTTC. Together with reference TRBV2 and TRBJ2-4, the CDR3 gives the full variable domain: EPEVTQTPSHQVTQMGQEVILRCVPISNHLYFYWYRQILGQKVEFLVSFYNNEISEKSEIFDDQFSVERPDGSNFTLKIRSTKLEDSAMYFCASSEEVAGLENIQYFGAGTRLSVL.